Shown below are 15 T cell receptor beta chains from a single sample sequenced in a study of blood T cell repertoires in COVID-19. Produced via immunoSEQ multiplex PCR; TCRdb's table is partial and in-frame only. The sample holds roughly 240,000 clones, 65% to 90% seen once. The sequenced sample consisted of PBMCs or T cells enriched from blood (not recorded which). The receptors derive from a woman aged 45-65 years with acute COVID-19.

Points on this clone: The sample holds other DNA sequences that translate to the same CDR3. This chain joins TRBV18 and TRBJ2-7; TRBD1 might be the D (5 bases). The CDR3 totals 13 residues. V was trimmed by 3 bases and J by 1 base, leaving 7 bases between them. In germline, CDR1 is KGHSH, CDR2 LQKENI. CDR3 sequence: CASSPRQSYEQYF. DNA for the CDR3: TGTGCCAGCTCACCGCGACAGTCCTACGAGCAGTACTTC. The whole variable domain, filled in from reference TRBV18 and TRBJ2-7, reads NAGVMQNPRHLVRRRGQEARLRCSPMKGHSHVYWYRQLPEEGLKFMVYLQKENIIDESGMPKERFSAEFPKEGPSILRIQQVVRGDSAAYFCASSPRQSYEQYFGPGTRLTVT.

The rearrangement uses TRBV12-3 or TRBV12-4 and TRBJ1-1; D perhaps matches TRBD1 (5 bases). Trimming pared 4 bases from V and 6 bases from J, leaving 12 bases between. This CDR3 is built from 13 residues. As DNA, the CDR3 is TGTGCCAGCAGTTCCCACGACAGTTCTGAAGCTTTCTTT. It is translated as CASSSHDSSEAFF.

Here the CDR3 reads CASSVVTAGGRTEQFF. The CDR3 DNA reads as TGTGCCAGCAGCGTAGTGACAGCGGGGGGGCGAACTGAGCAGTTCTTC. The chain is built from TRBV9 and TRBJ2-1, with 10 bases fitting TRBD2. The trim removed 0 bases at V and 9 bases at J, leaving 9 bases unmatched. The CDR3 has 16 residues. CDR1 SGDLS and CDR2 YYNGEE come from the germline V gene.

V is TRBV6-4 and J is TRBJ2-1, with 13 nucleotides matching TRBD2. Trimming at V came to 6 bases and at J to 8 bases, leaving 7 bases not matched to a gene. From germline, CDR1 is MRHNA and CDR2 SNTAGT. The CDR3 has 15 residues. CDR3 residues: CASRLTSGGAYEQFF. The CDR3 DNA reads TGTGCCAGCAGACTTACTAGCGGGGGGGCATATGAGCAGTTCTTC.

The chain couples TRBV7-9 to TRBJ1-4; a possible D gene is TRBD1 (6 bases). Germline CDR1 SEHNR, CDR2 FQNEAQ (reference sequence). Trimming took off 4 bases at V and 7 bases at J, with 13 bases between the two ends. The CDR3 covers 14 residues. The chain's CDR3 is CASSSSGVGEKLFF. The CDR3 DNA reads as TGTGCCAGCAGCTCATCAGGGGTTGGTGAAAAACTGTTTTTT.

The V call is TRBV3-1 (or the pseudogene TRBV3-2), the J call TRBJ1-5; the match to TRBD1 covers 8 bases. The CDR3 extends over 15 amino acids. The germline V gene encodes CDR1 LGHDT and CDR2 YNNKEL (reference sequence). V gave up 1 base and J gave up 6 bases; unmatched junction bases: 5. CDR3 in DNA: TGTGCCAGCAGCCAAGGAACAGGGGGTCTTCAGCCCCAGCATTTT. Translation gives CASSQGTGGLQPQHF.

This chain connects TRBV9 to TRBJ2-5, with 12 nucleotides matching TRBD2. Trimming removed 4 bases from V and 5 bases from J; junction bases left unmatched: 3. The CDR3 sequence is 14 residues long. Germline V gene sequence: CDR1 SGDLS, CDR2 YYNGEE. The CDR3 DNA sequence: TGTGCCAGCAGCCATGGACTAGCGGGGGAGACCCAGTACTTC. Residues: CASSHGLAGETQYF.

The CDR3 reads CASSPGQGGEQFF. The CDR3 DNA reads as TGTGCCAGCAGCCCCGGGCAGGGTGGTGAGCAGTTCTTC. The genes are TRBV5-4 and TRBJ2-1, with D perhaps TRBD1 (5 bases). Germline CDR1 reads SGHNT; CDR2 reads YYREEE (reference sequence). CDR3 length: 13 amino acids. Trimming left V 4 bases short and J 9 bases short, with 14 bases between. The whole variable domain, remainder taken from reference TRBV5-4 and TRBJ2-1, is ETGVTQSPTHLIKTRGQQVTLRCSSQSGHNTVSWYQQALGQGPQFIFQYYREEENGRGNFPPRFSGLQFPNYSSELNVNALELDDSALYLCASSPGQGGEQFFGPGTRLTVL.

The chain recombines TRBV6-5 with TRBJ1-1; no clear D. The CDR3 is 15 amino acids. Per the germline V gene, CDR1 is MNHEY and CDR2 is SVGAGI. The V and J ends lost 6 bases and 2 bases respectively, with 16 bases between them. CDR3 in amino acids: CASSALATSNTEAFF. In nucleotides, the CDR3 is TGTGCCAGCAGCGCTTTGGCGACATCTAACACTGAAGCTTTCTTT.

The rearrangement joins TRBV5-1 to TRBJ1-2; no definite D call. From germline, CDR1 is SGHRS and CDR2 YFSETQ. The CDR3 covers 15 residues. V was clipped by 0 bases and J by 2 bases, with 11 bases between them. CDR3 coding DNA: TGCGCCAGCAGCTTGGAGGGAGGGTCCAACTATGGCTACACCTTC. Translated, it gives CASSLEGGSNYGYTF.

This chain connects TRBV19 to TRBJ1-2, with a tentative D call TRBD1 (6 bases). The CDR3 consists of 14 residues. Germline V lookup: CDR1 LNHDA, CDR2 SQIVND (reference sequence). Deletions cut 4 bases from V and 3 bases from J, with 12 bases between. CDR3 nucleotide sequence: TGTGCCAGTAGTAGGACAGCCCTAGACTATGGCTACACCTTC. Its protein product is CASSRTALDYGYTF.

This sequence joins TRBV5-1 and TRBJ2-7, with TRBD1 as a possible D gene (6 bases). Germline CDR1 is SGHRS and CDR2 is YFSETQ. Trimming cost V 0 bases and J 0 bases, with 10 bases left between them. The CDR3 spans 15 residues. CDR3: CASSLEGTPSYEQYF. The CDR3 DNA reads as TGCGCCAGCAGCTTGGAGGGGACACCCTCCTACGAGCAGTACTTC.

The chain carries TRBV29-1 and TRBJ1-2; 8 bases map to TRBD1. Germline CDR1 and CDR2: SQVTM and ANQGSEA. J gave up 4 bases and V 6 bases, and 7 bases lay outside the gene matches. The CDR3 length is 13 residues. CDR3 sequence: CSVDRGGIYGYTF. Written as DNA, the CDR3 is TGCAGCGTCGACAGGGGAGGAATCTATGGCTACACCTTC. The variable domain in full, completed from reference TRBV29-1 and TRBJ1-2, reads SAVISQKPSRDICQRGTSLTIQCQVDSQVTMMFWYRQQPGQSLTLIATANQGSEATYESGFVIDKFPISRPNLTFSTLTVSNMSPEDSSIYLCSVDRGGIYGYTFGSGTRLTVV.

Here the CDR3 reads CASSQDRGKSSGNTIYF. CDR3 nucleotides: TGCGCCAGCAGCCAAGATCGGGGGAAGAGCTCTGGAAACACCATATATTTT. This chain joins TRBV4-3 and TRBJ1-3, with D possibly matching TRBD1 (5 bases). This CDR3 spans 17 amino acids. Trimming left V 0 bases short and J 0 bases short, with 12 bases between. Germline CDR1 reads LGHNA; CDR2 reads YSLEER.

This sequence joins TRBV3-1 (or the pseudogene TRBV3-2) and TRBJ2-5; D might be TRBD1 (6 bases). V was cut by 4 bases and J by 7 bases, with 19 bases left in between. Per the germline V gene, CDR1 is LGHDT and CDR2 is YNNKEL (reference sequence). The CDR3 runs 15 residues. The CDR3, as DNA: TGTGCCAGCAGCCCCCCGGACAGACCCCCGCCGACCCAGTACTTC. It codes for CASSPPDRPPPTQYF.